A selection of T cell receptor beta chains follows, all from one sample in a study of CD8 T cells in Susac syndrome. Each CDR3 protein gets one entry after TCRdb re-called the immunoSEQ multiplex PCR reads with MiXCR. There are 180,000 or so distinct CDR3 sequences in the sample; 90% to 95% occur only once, and around 0.085% lies in the top ten. The sample comprised CD4+ T cells from PBMCs. These receptor sequences come from a human donor with multiple sclerosis. Each CDR3 is given with its conserved first and last residue. D genes are given only for firm matches. Only part of the rows carry a size: once, few, many, or a class if the clone is expanded.

V gene	clone size	D gene	J gene	CDR3 protein	CDR3 DNA
TRBV6-1	.	TRBD2	TRBJ2-7	CASSTQSGRAWTYEQYF	TGTGCCAGCAGTACCCAAAGCGGGAGGGCCTGGACCTACGAGCAGTACTTC
TRBV12-3/TRBV12-4	.	TRBD2	TRBJ2-3	CASSLRGGRTDTQYF	TGTGCCAGCAGTTTACGCGGGGGACGCACAGATACGCAGTATTTT
TRBV12-5	.	.	TRBJ1-1	CASGLAERTEAFF	TGTGCTAGTGGTCTAGCGGAGAGAACTGAAGCTTTCTTT
TRBV7-9	.	TRBD2	TRBJ2-5	CASRGAPLAGEETQYF	TGTGCCAGCAGAGGGGCCCCACTAGCGGGAGAAGAGACCCAGTACTTC
TRBV19	.	.	TRBJ2-1	CASSIGGGSNEQFF	TGTGCCAGTAGTATAGGGGGAGGAAGCAATGAGCAGTTCTTC
TRBV12-3/TRBV12-4	.	.	TRBJ2-1	CATGRGNEQFF	TGTGCCACCGGTCGGGGGAATGAGCAGTTCTTC
TRBV27	.	TRBD2	TRBJ2-3	CASGTTATDTQYF	TGTGCCTCCGGGACTACCGCGACAGATACGCAGTATTTT
TRBV30	.	TRBD2	TRBJ2-5	CAWSVLGLAVVETQYF	TGTGCCTGGAGTGTACTGGGACTAGCGGTCGTGGAGACCCAGTACTTC
TRBV5-1	few	.	TRBJ1-6	CASSLGQNNSPLHF	TGCGCCAGCAGCTTGGGGCAGAATAATTCACCCCTCCACTTT
TRBV4-1	.	TRBD1	TRBJ1-1	CASSQDWYRGAFF	TGCGCCAGCAGCCAAGATTGGTACAGGGGAGCTTTCTTT
TRBV5-4	.	.	TRBJ1-1	CASSFSGVNTEAFF	TGTGCCAGCAGCTTCTCCGGGGTGAACACTGAAGCTTTCTTT
TRBV24-1	.	.	TRBJ2-3	CATSEGAGGADTQYF	TGTGCCACCAGTGAAGGGGCAGGGGGGGCGGATACGCAGTATTTT
TRBV29-1	.	.	TRBJ2-1	CSVEAEFSYNEQFF	TGCAGCGTCGAGGCAGAGTTTTCCTACAATGAGCAGTTCTTC
TRBV7-3	.	.	TRBJ2-3	CASSSDLVGGTQYF	TGTGCCAGCAGCTCGGACCTAGTAGGGGGTACGCAGTATTTT
TRBV18	.	.	TRBJ2-7	CASSTRTGLHYYEQYF	TGTGCCAGCTCAACTCGGACTGGCCTCCACTACTACGAGCAGTACTTC
TRBV25-1	.	.	TRBJ2-7	CASSEVGSYEQYF	TGTGCCAGCAGTGAAGTTGGCTCCTACGAGCAGTACTTC
TRBV30	once	TRBD1	TRBJ1-2	CAWSVPTIRDRELGYTF	TGTGCCTGGAGTGTACCGACCATCCGGGACAGGGAGCTTGGCTACACCTTC
TRBV2	.	.	TRBJ2-3	CASRLLYSTDTQYF	TGTGCCAGCAGGCTACTATACAGCACAGATACGCAGTATTTT
TRBV20-1	.	.	TRBJ1-1	CSAQGQDTKIMNTEAFF	TGCAGTGCTCAGGGGCAGGACACCAAAATCATGAACACTGAAGCTTTCTTT
TRBV9	.	.	TRBJ2-7	CASSAQDSYEQYF	TGTGCCAGCAGCGCACAGGACAGCTACGAGCAGTACTTC
TRBV29-1	.	.	TRBJ1-4	CSVAGEKLFF	TGCAGCGTTGCGGGTGAAAAACTGTTTTTT